The 15 T cell receptor beta chains in this list originate from one sample, sequenced in a study of read filtering for tumor transcriptome and immune sequencing. This library used around 400 ng RNA and molecular barcoded adaptors spanning alpha/delta and beta/gamma chains. TCRdb re-analysed the reads in MiXCR, keeping a single row per CDR3 protein. The table includes under 25,000 distinct CDR3 sequences, roughly an eighth detected once. The sequencing sample was made of a population of CD138-negative cells sorted from bone marrow. The origin of the receptors is a donor older than 35 with multiple myeloma.

J is TRBJ2-1 and V is TRBV9; the match to TRBD2 covers 8 bases. The J segment lost 6 bases and the V segment lost 6 bases, leaving 14 bases of the junction unmatched. There are 16 residues in the CDR3. Germline V lookup: CDR1 SGDLS, CDR2 YYNGEE. The CDR3 region is CASTPGGAGGSNEQFF. CDR3 DNA: TGTGCCAGCACCCCCGGGGGTGCGGGAGGCTCCAATGAGCAGTTCTTC. The full variable domain, in which reference TRBV9 and TRBJ2-1 provide the parts outside the CDR3, is DSGVTQTPKHLITATGQRVTLRCSPRSGDLSVYWYQQSLDQGLQFLIQYYNGEERAKGNILERFSAQQFPDLHSELNLSSLELGDSALYFCASTPGGAGGSNEQFFGPGTRLTVL.

This clonotype came up many times. This chain connects TRBV10-3 to TRBJ2-1; 7 bases align to TRBD2. V was clipped by 4 bases and J by 0 bases; unmatched bases: 0. The CDR3 has 14 residues. Germline-derived CDR1 and CDR2 are ENHRY and SYGVKD. The CDR3 bases are TGTGCCATCAGTGGACTAGCCTCCTACAATGAGCAGTTCTTC. It yields the protein CAISGLASYNEQFF.

Many counts were recorded for this clonotype. V usage is TRBV6-1 and J usage is TRBJ2-4; the match to TRBD2 covers 14 bases. The germline gives CDR1 MNHNS, CDR2 SASEGT. The V and J ends lost 5 bases and 3 bases, in that order; junction bases with no gene match: 12. This CDR3 has 19 residues. This CDR3 reads CASSSSPGLAGVGKNIQYF. CDR3 in DNA: TGTGCCAGCAGTTCCTCGCCGGGACTAGCGGGAGTTGGCAAAAACATTCAGTACTTC.

Concerning this clonotype itself: Given a much more abundant clone one base away, this may be a read error. The chain joins TRBV29-1 to TRBJ2-1; 8 bases are shared with TRBD1. The CDR3 length is 17 residues. Per germline, CDR1 SQVTM and CDR2 ANQGSEA. The CDR3 DNA reads TGCAGCGCCACCACAGGGACAGGCATCAGCGCCTACGATGAGCAGTTCTTC. Protein product: CSATTGTGISAYDEQFF.

This clonotype was detected ten times or more. The chain links TRBV6-6 to TRBJ2-5; D unresolved. Germline V lookup: CDR1 MNHNY, CDR2 SVGAGI (reference sequence). The CDR3 length is 14 residues. V was pared by 2 bases and J by 1 base, with 8 bases between. CDR3 loop: CASSYLGSQETQYF. DNA of the CDR3: TGTGCCAGCAGTTACCTAGGTTCCCAAGAGACCCAGTACTTC.

To note about this clonotype: A read error may produce the germline difference seen at one junction end. The chain carries TRBV5-6 and TRBJ2-1; possible D gene TRBD1, 5 bases. The germline gives CDR1 SGHDT, CDR2 YYEEEE. The CDR3 extends over 15 amino acids. CDR3 coding DNA: TGTGCCAGCAGCTTCTCAGGGCTCTCCTACAATGGGCAGTTCTTC. Translated: CASSFSGLSYNGQFF.

This clonotype was detected ten times or more. This chain uses TRBV14 with TRBJ2-2; D remains ambiguous. The CDR3 contains 15 residues. Trimming left V 0 bases short and J 3 bases short, with 8 bases between. Germline loops: CDR1 SGHDN, CDR2 FVKESK. CDR3 sequence reads: CASSQDITYTGELFF. Here the CDR3 DNA reads TGTGCCAGCAGCCAAGATATAACGTACACCGGGGAGCTGTTTTTT.

This clonotype was seen repeatedly, ten times or more. This chain links TRBV7-9 with TRBJ2-4, with 7 nucleotides matching TRBD1. With 1 base clipped from V and 4 bases from J, the junction kept 13 bases outside the gene matches. CDR1 SEHNR and CDR2 FQNEAQ come from the germline V gene (reference sequence). The CDR3 totals 18 residues. CDR3 loop: CASSLVRGTGTAKNIQYF. In DNA, the CDR3 is TGTGCCAGCAGCTTAGTAAGGGGGACCGGGACAGCGAAAAACATTCAGTACTTC.

CDR3 DNA sequence: TGTGCCAGCAGGCGGGAGGGAGATTGGACGTTCTTC. Translated: CASRREGDWTFF. The chain carries TRBV28 and TRBJ2-1, with TRBD2 matching over 9 bases. The CDR3 is 12 amino acids. V lost 6 bases to trimming and J lost 15 bases; unmatched junction nucleotides: 9. Germline CDR1 is MDHEN and CDR2 is SYDVKM.

Comments on this clonotype: A read error may be the cause here, since a much bigger clone is one base away. V and J are TRBV28 and TRBJ2-5, with D perhaps TRBD2 (7 bases). Germline CDR1 and CDR2: MDHEN and SYDVKM. Trimming took off 3 bases at V and 5 bases at J, with 13 bases between the two ends. CDR3 length equals 14 residues. This CDR3 reads CASSLRGQVETQYF. CDR3 DNA: TGTGCCAGCAGTTTGCGGGGGCAGGTGGAGACCCAGTACTTC.

This clonotype was picked up many times. V and J are TRBV6-6 and TRBJ1-1, with TRBD1 as a possible D gene (5 bases). Trimming took 6 bases from V and 7 from J, leaving 12 bases between them. Germline loops: CDR1 MNHNY, CDR2 SVGAGI (reference sequence). This CDR3 is 12 amino acids long. The DNA for the CDR3 is TGTGCCAGCAGGGACAAGGGAGTTGAAGCTTTCTTT. This sequence encodes CASRDKGVEAFF.

This clonotype has more than one count but fewer than ten. Since a far larger clone is one base different, this is likely a read error. The rearrangement joins TRBV7-6 to TRBJ2-1; D perhaps matches TRBD1 (6 bases). Trimming removed 5 bases at V and 13 bases at J, with 18 bases between. The CDR3 runs 13 residues. Germline CDR1 SGHVS, CDR2 FNYEAQ. This CDR3 is CASSPGGEETQFF. CDR3 in DNA: TGTGCCAGCAGCCCTGGGGGCGAAGAGACCCAGTTCTTC. The variable domain in full, with the rest retrieved from reference TRBV7-6 and TRBJ2-1, is GAGVSQSPRYKVTKRGQDVALRCDPISGHVSLYWYRQALGQGPEFLTYFNYEAQQDKSGLPNDRFSAERPEGSISTLTIQRTEQRDSAMYRCASSPGGEETQFFGPGTRLTVL.

In its sample, this clonotype was seen many times. The chain has TRBV7-3 and TRBJ2-2; a weak D match, TRBD2 (6 bases). This CDR3 has 16 amino acids. Trimming pared 5 bases from V and 5 bases from J, leaving 18 bases between. Per the germline V gene, CDR1 is SGHTA and CDR2 is FQGTGA. The CDR3: CASSPNGGRGTGELFF. Here the CDR3 DNA reads TGTGCCAGCAGCCCCAATGGAGGGAGAGGGACCGGGGAGCTGTTTTTT.

This clonotype was detected many times. CDR3 sequence (DNA): TGTGCCAGCAGTTTTTTAAGGGGCTTAGGTGAGACCCAGTACTTC. It is translated as CASSFLRGLGETQYF. The gene calls are TRBV28 and TRBJ2-5; D might be TRBD1 (5 bases). V was shortened by 3 bases and J by 5 bases, with 16 bases between the two germline ends. The CDR3 has 15 amino acids. Germline V gene lookup returns CDR1 MDHEN and CDR2 SYDVKM.

A note on this clonotype: The junction shows a germline mismatch at one end, possibly a read error. DNA of the CDR3: TGCAGTGCTAGAACGAGCAGGGGTGTGGGCGCTGAAGTTTTCTTT. This encodes CSARTSRGVGAEVFF. The chain joins TRBV20-1 to TRBJ1-1; D possibly corresponds to TRBD1 (6 bases). Germline CDR1 DFQATT, CDR2 SNEGSKA (reference sequence). The length of the CDR3 is 15 residues.